The 30 T cell receptor beta chains below were found in one sample sequenced in a study of blood T cell repertoires in COVID-19 (dated by TCRdb to the early 2020s). Libraries were prepared through the immunoSEQ multiplex PCR assay. This is the immuneACCESS table as TCRdb keeps it, with only in-frame sequences that have V and J called. A part of the clones is gone; compared with another copy, unresolved V genes explain less than half, and the rest is unexplained. The sample data list around 120,000 clones, and 75% to 90% of these were observed just once. Under 30% of the sample is held by the ten biggest clonotypes. The sequenced sample was peripheral blood. The receptors come from a woman in her 70s with acute or convalescent COVID-19.

The gene calls are TRBV5-5 and TRBJ1-1, with TRBD1 matching 8 bases. With 5 bases clipped from V and 1 base from J, the junction kept 1 base outside the gene matches. Germline V gene sequence: CDR1 SGHKS, CDR2 YYEKEE (reference sequence). The CDR3 covers 13 residues. The chain's CDR3 is CASRGTGNTEAFF. For the CDR3, the DNA is TGTGCCAGCAGAGGGACAGGGAACACTGAAGCTTTCTTT.

The sample holds one count of this clone. The rearrangement uses TRBV6-1 and TRBJ2-2, with D tentatively TRBD2 (5 bases). The germline gives CDR1 MNHNS, CDR2 SASEGT. V was clipped by 1 base and J by 0 bases, with 6 bases between them. The CDR3 is 15 residues long. In nucleotides, the CDR3 is TGTGCCAGCAGTGAAGGTAGCGCGAACACCGGGGAGCTGTTTTTT. Protein product: CASSEGSANTGELFF.

The rearrangement joins TRBV11-2 to TRBJ2-1; 14 bases are a match to TRBD2. The V gene's germline CDR1 is SGHAT and CDR2 FQNNGV. V shed 6 bases, J shed 7 bases, and the junction held 2 bases outside the gene matches. CDR3 length: 14 amino acids. CDR3 residues: CASRTSGGVNEQFF. CDR3 coding DNA: TGTGCCAGCAGGACTAGCGGGGGGGTAAATGAGCAGTTCTTC.

This chain links TRBV4-1 with TRBJ1-6, with 8 bases lining up with TRBD1. The germline gives CDR1 MGHRA, CDR2 YSYEKL. This CDR3 has 19 residues. V lost 1 base and J lost 1; bases outside the gene matches: 9. The CDR3 region has the DNA TGCGCCAGCAGCCAAGTTGCGACAGGGGCGAATTCCTATAATTCACCCCTCCACTTT. It translates to CASSQVATGANSYNSPLHF.

V gene TRBV5-1 combines with J gene TRBJ2-2; weak D call: TRBD1 (6 bases). CDR1 and CDR2 from the germline V gene are SGHRS and YFSETQ. The V and J ends lost 4 bases and 1 base respectively, with 11 bases between them. The CDR3 consists of 15 residues. CDR3 bases: TGCGCCAGCAGCCCCCAGACAGGGAACACCGGGGAGCTGTTTTTT. It yields the protein CASSPQTGNTGELFF.

The chain is built from TRBV19 and TRBJ2-1, with 7 bases fitting TRBD1. The CDR3 is made up of 14 amino acids. The germline CDR1 and CDR2 sequences are LNHDA and SQIVND (reference sequence). V was pared by 7 bases and J by 5 bases, with 8 bases of the junction left unmatched. CDR3 amino acids: CASTLGTANNEQFF. The CDR3 nucleotides read TGTGCCAGTACCCTCGGGACAGCGAACAATGAGCAGTTCTTC.

The chain joins TRBV29-1 to TRBJ1-2; 9 bases are a match to TRBD1. The V gene end was trimmed by 7 bases and the J gene end by 3 bases; junction bases not matched to a gene: 6. CDR1 is SQVTM and CDR2 is ANQGSEA in the germline V gene. The CDR3 spans 13 residues. CDR3 in amino acids: CSGNRGPDYGYTF. CDR3 DNA sequence: TGCAGCGGGAACAGGGGGCCGGACTATGGCTACACCTTC.

The chain carries TRBV19 and TRBJ2-6; 7 bases map to TRBD1. V was clipped by 4 bases and J by 3 bases; unmatched bases: 3. Per germline, CDR1 LNHDA and CDR2 SQIVND (reference sequence). There are 15 residues in the CDR3. Written as DNA, the CDR3 is TGTGCCAGTAGTAACGACAGGGTTGGGGCCAACGTCCTGACTTTC. Translation gives CASSNDRVGANVLTF.

The chain uses TRBV9 and TRBJ2-5; 7 nucleotides align to TRBD2. V was pared by 0 bases and J by 0 bases, with 5 bases of the junction left unmatched. Germline-derived CDR1 and CDR2 are SGDLS and YYNGEE. The CDR3 loop spans 16 amino acids. CDR3 protein: CASSVGGGRDQETQYF. CDR3 bases: TGTGCCAGCAGCGTAGGGGGAGGGAGGGACCAAGAGACCCAGTACTTC.

The chain employs TRBV2 and TRBJ2-1, with D possibly being TRBD1 (5 bases). V lost 6 bases to trimming and J lost 2 bases, with 14 bases between them. Germline V gene sequence: CDR1 SNHLY, CDR2 FYNNEI. The CDR3 spans 15 residues. CDR3 sequence: CASSDSPRPYNEQFF. The CDR3 region has the DNA TGTGCCAGCAGCGACAGTCCTCGCCCCTACAATGAGCAGTTCTTC.

At least ten counts were recorded for this clone. The chain uses TRBV19 and TRBJ2-1; 7 bases are a match to TRBD2. Germline trimming cut 3 bases from V and 2 bases from J; bases unmatched to any gene: 4. The CDR3 runs to 15 residues. Germline V lookup: CDR1 LNHDA, CDR2 SQIVND (reference sequence). CDR3 sequence reads: CASSIAGDAYNEQFF. The CDR3, as DNA: TGTGCCAGTAGTATCGCGGGGGATGCCTACAATGAGCAGTTCTTC.

This chain links TRBV3-1 (or the pseudogene TRBV3-2) with TRBJ1-5; 8 positions agree with TRBD1. CDR1 LGHDT and CDR2 YNNKEL come from the germline V gene (reference sequence). The J segment lost 2 bases and the V segment lost 1 base, leaving 4 bases of the junction unmatched. The CDR3 sequence is 16 residues long. This CDR3 reads CASSQGGGQGNQPQHF. CDR3 in DNA: TGTGCCAGCAGCCAAGGGGGGGGACAGGGCAATCAGCCCCAGCATTTT.

The chain recombines TRBV5-1 with TRBJ2-2, with D perhaps TRBD2 (6 bases). V lost 4 bases, J lost 1 base, and 11 bases lay in between. The CDR3 has 15 amino acids. Per germline, CDR1 SGHRS and CDR2 YFSETQ. CDR3 nucleotides: TGCGCCAGCAGCCCTGGGACTCAGAACACCGGGGAGCTGTTTTTT. This codes for CASSPGTQNTGELFF.

The chain uses TRBV5-1 and TRBJ1-1; D remains ambiguous. Trimming pared 2 bases from V and 0 bases from J, leaving 8 bases between. The CDR3 has 14 residues. Germline CDR1 is SGHRS and CDR2 is YFSETQ. The CDR3 sequence: CASSFDLMNTEAFF. Here the CDR3 DNA reads TGCGCCAGCAGCTTCGACTTGATGAACACTGAAGCTTTCTTT.

The chain is built from TRBV29-1 and TRBJ1-5; D may be TRBD1 (5 bases). Germline V CDR1 and CDR2: SQVTM, ANQGSEA. V shed 4 bases and J shed 1 base, with 20 bases lying between them. The CDR3 has 17 residues. The CDR3 DNA reads as TGCAGCGTTGGGGTGGGATCAGGTGGGGGGAGCAATCAGCCCCAGCATTTT. Protein sequence: CSVGVGSGGGSNQPQHF.

The CDR3 nucleotides are TGTGCCAGCAGCCAAGAGGTCAGGCTGAATGAAAAACTGTTTTTT. Translated, it gives CASSQEVRLNEKLFF. The chain links TRBV3-1 (or the pseudogene TRBV3-2) to TRBJ1-4, with D hard to call. Looked up from germline, CDR1 is LGHDT and CDR2 is YNNKEL (reference sequence). This CDR3 spans 15 amino acids. Trimming cost V 0 bases and J 5 bases, with 10 bases left between them.

The chain combines TRBV15 with TRBJ2-3, with TRBD1 as a possible D gene (6 bases). Germline V gene sequence: CDR1 LNHNV, CDR2 YYDKDF (reference sequence). Between the trimmed V and J ends, which lost 6 bases and 4 bases, there was a span of 8 bases. This CDR3 comprises 12 residues. DNA of the CDR3: TGTGCCACCAGAGGACAGTCAGATACGCAGTATTTT. This gives the protein CATRGQSDTQYF. The entire variable domain, with the rest obtained from reference TRBV15 and TRBJ2-3, is as follows: DAMVIQNPRYQVTQFGKPVTLSCSQTLNHNVMYWYQQKSSQAPKLLFHYYDKDFNNEADTPDNFQSRRPNTSFCFLDIRSPGLGDTAMYLCATRGQSDTQYFGPGTRLTVL.

The V and J genes are TRBV5-1 and TRBJ1-4, with a tentative D call TRBD1 (6 bases). Trimming took 7 bases from V and 7 from J, leaving 20 bases between them. The V gene's germline CDR1 is SGHRS and CDR2 YFSETQ. The CDR3 is 15 residues long. The DNA for the CDR3 is TGCGCCAGCGGATCGGGGGGGCAGACGGTTGAAAAACTGTTTTTT. It specifies CASGSGGQTVEKLFF. The complete variable domain, with remaining parts taken from reference TRBV5-1 and TRBJ1-4, reads KAGVTQTPRYLIKTRGQQVTLSCSPISGHRSVSWYQQTPGQGLQFLFEYFSETQRNKGNFPGRFSGRQFSNSRSEMNVSTLELGDSALYLCASGSGGQTVEKLFFGSGTQLSVL.

The gene calls are TRBV14 and TRBJ2-5, with 11 bases that match TRBD2. V lost 4 bases, J lost 0 bases, and 1 base stayed unmatched. This CDR3 contains 15 residues. From germline, CDR1 is SGHDN and CDR2 FVKESK. CDR3 sequence: CASSPSGGYQETQYF. CDR3 DNA: TGTGCCAGCAGCCCTAGCGGGGGGTACCAAGAGACCCAGTACTTC. Together with reference TRBV14 and TRBJ2-5, the CDR3 gives the full variable domain: EAGVTQFPSHSVIEKGQTVTLRCDPISGHDNLYWYRRVMGKEIKFLLHFVKESKQDESGMPNNRFLAERTGGTYSTLKVQPAELEDSGVYFCASSPSGGYQETQYFGPGTRLLVL.

This clone was counted a single time. This chain joins TRBV10-3 and TRBJ2-3, with a possible D match to TRBD1 (5 bases). Germline V CDR1 and CDR2: ENHRY, SYGVKD. This CDR3 spans 15 amino acids. V lost 2 bases and J lost 4, with 13 bases in between. CDR3 amino acids: CAISEMVLRADTQYF. The CDR3 nucleotides read TGTGCCATCAGTGAGATGGTACTCAGGGCAGATACGCAGTATTTT.

The chain has TRBV10-3 and TRBJ2-2, with D maybe TRBD1 (6 bases). The CDR3 extends over 14 amino acids. Looked up from germline, CDR1 is ENHRY and CDR2 is SYGVKD. V was cut by 3 bases and J by 7 bases, with 12 bases left in between. Here the CDR3 reads CAISESQGDGELFF. The CDR3 DNA reads as TGTGCCATCAGTGAATCACAGGGCGACGGGGAGCTGTTTTTT.

This rearrangement joins TRBV28 to TRBJ2-5; TRBD1 aligns across 10 bases. Germline assignment: CDR1 MDHEN and CDR2 SYDVKM. The CDR3 totals 15 residues. The V gene end was trimmed by 6 bases and the J gene end by 2 bases; junction bases not matched to a gene: 6. CDR3 bases: TGTGCCAGCAGGTACCGGGACAGGGGACAAGAGACCCAGTACTTC. Protein: CASRYRDRGQETQYF.

The chain links TRBV5-1 to TRBJ2-3; 7 bases fit TRBD2. The CDR3 is 17 residues long. Germline V gene data show CDR1 as SGHRS and CDR2 as YFSETQ. V lost 0 bases, J lost 2 bases, and 9 bases stayed unmatched. Here the CDR3 DNA reads TGCGCCAGCAGCTTGGCCACTACTCGGGGGGACACAGATACGCAGTATTTT. Translated, it gives CASSLATTRGDTDTQYF.

The chain has TRBV5-1 and TRBJ2-2; 13 bases align to TRBD2. V lost 7 bases to trimming and J lost 6 bases; unmatched junction nucleotides: 12. The germline CDR1 and CDR2 sequences are SGHRS and YFSETQ. The length of the CDR3 is 17 residues. CDR3 coding DNA: TGCGCCAGCTATACCGGGACTAGCGGGATTCCTCCCGGGGAGCTGTTTTTT. It translates to CASYTGTSGIPPGELFF.

V is TRBV5-6 and J is TRBJ2-5; D possibly corresponds to TRBD1 (6 bases). V dropped 5 bases and J dropped 1 base, with 12 bases sitting between them. Germline CDR1 reads SGHDT; CDR2 reads YYEEEE. There are 14 residues in the CDR3. This CDR3 is CASSTGNLQETQYF. In nucleotides, the CDR3 is TGTGCCAGCAGTACAGGGAACCTCCAAGAGACCCAGTACTTC.

The CDR3 nucleotides read TGTGCCAGCTCACCTGAGGGCACAGATACGCAGTATTTT. This encodes CASSPEGTDTQYF. The chain has TRBV18 and TRBJ2-3; D unresolved. Trimming removed 3 bases at V and 1 base at J, with 5 bases between. Germline assignment: CDR1 KGHSH and CDR2 LQKENI. This CDR3 is 13 amino acids long.

This chain links TRBV6-1 with TRBJ2-3, with D perhaps matching TRBD2 (5 bases). The V and J ends lost 3 bases and 4 bases respectively, with 14 bases between them. CDR1 is MNHNS, CDR2 SASEGT, per germline. The CDR3 contains 15 residues. CDR3 protein: CASSELASSPDTQYF. DNA for the CDR3: TGTGCCAGCAGTGAGCTGGCTAGCTCCCCAGATACGCAGTATTTT.

This clone turned up a few times. J is TRBJ2-5 and V is TRBV29-1, with 8 bases lining up with TRBD2. The CDR3 extends over 12 amino acids. The V and J ends lost 4 bases and 10 bases, in that order; junction bases with no gene match: 8. CDR1 is SQVTM, CDR2 ANQGSEA, per germline. The DNA for the CDR3 is TGCAGCGTTGCCCCCGAGGGACTAGACCAGTACTTC. Amino acid sequence: CSVAPEGLDQYF.

This chain links TRBV30 with TRBJ1-6; unclear D gene. The germline gives CDR1 GTSNPN, CDR2 SVGIG (reference sequence). The CDR3 spans 14 residues. Trimming removed 0 bases at V and 3 bases at J, with 6 bases between. The CDR3: CAWSVTDYNSPLHF. The DNA of the CDR3 is TGTGCCTGGAGTGTAACAGACTATAATTCACCCCTCCACTTT.

The V call is TRBV6-5, the J call TRBJ2-7, with D uncertain. Germline CDR1 reads MNHEY; CDR2 reads SVGAGI. This CDR3 is built from 14 residues. The V end lost 2 bases, the J end lost 0 bases, and 8 bases lay between the germline ends. CDR3 sequence: CASSYKSGSYEQYF. Here the CDR3 DNA reads TGTGCCAGCAGTTACAAATCGGGCTCCTACGAGCAGTACTTC.